The 21 T cell receptor beta chains reported below all come from one sample, sequenced in a study of prognosis after radiotherapy for stage I lung cancer (dated by TCRdb to about 2021). Reads for this sample came from an Illumina HiSeq 3000. Two rounds of multiplex PCR on genomic DNA were used to amplify the TCR beta CDR3 region. The first PCR round used primers specific to each TRBV and TRBJ gene, with sequences filed in Chinese patent CN105087789A. Starting from the raw public reads, TCRdb applied fastp trimming at Q25, assembled clones with MiXCR and retained in-frame beta chains. Rows with a matching CDR3 protein are joined into one entry that keeps the most common DNA and genes. This sample lists 13,000 to 15,000 distinct CDR3 sequences; roughly 50% were detected once. 38% of the sample rests with the top ten. The sequencing used PBMCs, collected before or after stereotactic body radiation therapy (not recorded which). All receptors come from a donor of 50 years or more with non-small cell lung cancer.

About this clonotype: A read error is the likely source, as a far larger clone sits one nucleotide away. V and J are TRBV6-2 or TRBV6-3 and TRBJ1-3, with a weak D call TRBD1 (5 bases). Looked up from germline, CDR1 is MNHEY and CDR2 is SVGEGT. The CDR3 is 18 amino acids. The V gene lost 7 bases and the J gene lost 1 base, with 23 bases spanning the gap. The CDR3 here is CASIPFWDPRGSGNTIYF. Here the CDR3 DNA reads TGTGCCAGCATCCCTTTTTGGGACCCTCGGGGGTCTGGAAACACCATATATTTT.

This clonotype has a single count. This chain joins TRBV20-1 and TRBJ2-7; 7 bases align to TRBD2. The CDR3 is 14 residues long. Per the germline V gene, CDR1 is DFQATT and CDR2 is SNEGSKA (reference sequence). V shed 3 bases, J shed 0 bases, and the junction held 5 bases outside the gene matches. CDR3 nucleotides: TGCAGTGCTAGGTCTAGCGGTAGCTCCTACGAGCAGTACTTC. It yields the protein CSARSSGSSYEQYF.

Comment on this clonotype: An end of the junction differs from the germline gene, which may be a read error. The chain employs TRBV20-1 and TRBJ2-1; no firm D call. This CDR3 has 14 amino acids. The germline CDR1 and CDR2 sequences are DFQATT and SNEGSKA (reference sequence). The CDR3 reads CSALDWISHNEQFF. Written as DNA, the CDR3 is TGCAGTGCTCTTGACTGGATCTCCCACAATGAGCAGTTCTTC.

This chain uses TRBV6-5 with TRBJ2-7; 9 bases are shared with TRBD2. Germline loops: CDR1 MNHEY, CDR2 SVGAGI. The CDR3 totals 20 residues. V gave up 0 bases and J gave up 4 bases; unmatched junction bases: 19. DNA for the CDR3: TGTGCCAGCAGTTACTCGGCTAGGTTCGGGCGGGAGGGGCATTTTTACGAGCAGTACTTC. Translation: CASSYSARFGREGHFYEQYF.

A remark on this clonotype: This probably arose from a read error, given a far larger clone one base away. V gene TRBV20-1 combines with J gene TRBJ2-7, with 14 positions matching TRBD2. The V gene's germline CDR1 is DFQATT and CDR2 SNEGSKA (reference sequence). V lost 6 bases and J lost 7; bases outside the gene matches: 8. CDR3 length equals 14 residues. The DNA for the CDR3 is TGCAGTGCCTGGACTAGCGGGGGGAGGAATGAGCAGTACTTC. Protein sequence: CSAWTSGGRNEQYF.

Notes on this clonotype: One end of the junction varies from germline; a read error may be responsible. The chain has TRBV3-1 and TRBJ2-2; D gene unclear. CDR3 length: 11 residues. Germline CDR1 and CDR2: LGHDT and YNNKEL (reference sequence). This CDR3 is CASAGTEELFF. The CDR3 nucleotides are TGTGCCAGCGCCGGCACCGAGGAGCTATTTTTT.

The table lists this clonotype with many counts. This chain joins TRBV20-1 and TRBJ2-1; 12 nucleotides line up with TRBD2. Germline lookup yields CDR1 DFQATT and CDR2 SNEGSKA (reference sequence). There are 16 residues in the CDR3. V gave up 6 bases and J gave up 2 bases; unmatched junction bases: 8. The CDR3 is CSAQTSGRSTYNEQFF. The CDR3 DNA is TGCAGTGCACAAACTAGCGGGAGGAGTACCTACAATGAGCAGTTCTTC.

On this clonotype: A read error is likely here: a far larger clone is one base away. This sequence joins TRBV6-1 and TRBJ2-7; 7 bases are a match to TRBD1. After removal of 3 bases from V and 1 base from J, the junction contained 15 bases not matched to a gene. The CDR3 totals 18 residues. CDR1 is MNHNS, CDR2 SASEGT, per germline. CDR3 region: CASSDRCIDRAGSYEQYF. In DNA form, the CDR3 reads TGTGCCAGCAGTGACCGTTGCATTGACAGGGCAGGATCCTACGAGCAGTACTTC.

This clonotype was counted ten times or more. This chain uses TRBV6-4 with TRBJ2-6, with D possibly TRBD1 on 5 matching bases. Trimming removed 4 bases at V and 0 bases at J, with 10 bases between. There are 16 residues in the CDR3. Germline V gene data show CDR1 as MRHNA and CDR2 as SNTAGT. This chain's CDR3 is CASSATVPSGANVLTF. DNA of the CDR3: TGTGCCAGCAGTGCGACAGTCCCCTCTGGGGCCAACGTCCTGACTTTC.

J is TRBJ2-2 and V is TRBV7-8, with 7 bases identical to TRBD2. J gave up 1 base and V 4 bases, and 18 bases lay outside the gene matches. Germline CDR1 and CDR2: SGHVS and FQNEAQ. This CDR3 spans 20 amino acids. This chain's CDR3 is CASSSFIVREGGRNTGELFF. The CDR3 region has the DNA TGTGCCAGCAGCTCATTTATCGTCAGGGAGGGCGGGAGGAACACCGGGGAGCTGTTTTTT.

The chain couples TRBV12-3 or TRBV12-4 to TRBJ1-4, with D tentatively TRBD1 (5 bases). The CDR3 spans 12 residues. V dropped 5 bases and J dropped 8 bases, with 9 bases sitting between them. Here the CDR3 reads CASSLREEKLFF. CDR3 in DNA: TGTGCCAGCAGTCTCAGGGAGGAAAAACTGTTTTTT.

By share, this clonotype counts as medium-sized (0.01 to 0.1%). The J gene is TRBJ2-2, the V gene TRBV2; TRBD2 agrees at 7 bases. Germline V gene lookup returns CDR1 SNHLY and CDR2 FYNNEI. The CDR3 loop spans 14 amino acids. After removal of 11 bases from V and 1 base from J, the junction contained 7 bases not matched to a gene. The CDR3 sequence: CAGTSSGNTGELFF. The CDR3 region has the DNA TGTGCCGGGACCTCTAGCGGGAACACCGGGGAGCTGTTTTTT.

This clonotype was detected many times. The chain uses TRBV4-1 and TRBJ2-7; tentative D call: TRBD1 (6 bases). CDR1 and CDR2 from the germline V gene are MGHRA and YSYEKL. Trimming took 1 base from V and 6 from J, leaving 13 bases between them. This CDR3 contains 14 residues. CDR3: CASSQGQVLGEQYF. The CDR3 region has the DNA TGCGCCAGCAGCCAAGGACAGGTTTTGGGCGAGCAGTACTTC.

This clonotype was detected only once. The rearrangement uses TRBV7-2 and TRBJ2-7; 7 nucleotides agree with TRBD2. Germline V gives CDR1 SGHTA, CDR2 FQGNSA. Unmatched junction bases numbered 3, after V lost 5 bases and J lost 2 bases. This CDR3 comprises 13 residues. The CDR3 loop is CASSQGTTYEQYF. Written as DNA, the CDR3 is TGTGCCAGCAGCCAAGGGACTACCTACGAGCAGTACTTC.

This clonotype was detected many times. V usage is TRBV28 and J usage is TRBJ1-1, with D possibly matching TRBD1 (5 bases). The CDR3 sequence is 14 residues long. Germline CDR1 reads MDHEN; CDR2 reads SYDVKM. The V end lost 6 bases, the J end lost 7 bases, and 18 bases lay between the germline ends. The CDR3 region is CASRGSQGIIEAFF. The CDR3 DNA sequence: TGTGCCAGCAGGGGCTCTCAGGGTATCATTGAAGCTTTCTTT. Drawing the rest from reference TRBV28 and TRBJ1-1, the complete variable domain is DVKVTQSSRYLVKRTGEKVFLECVQDMDHENMFWYRQDPGLGLRLIYFSYDVKMKEKGDIPEGYSVSREKKERFSLILESASTNQTSMYLCASRGSQGIIEAFFGQGTRLTVV.

This chain joins TRBV19 and TRBJ2-3; the match to TRBD2 covers 9 bases. The CDR3 is made up of 16 amino acids. Trimming took 2 bases from V and 8 from J; bases not matched to a gene: 11. Germline V gene sequence: CDR1 LNHDA, CDR2 SQIVND (reference sequence). CDR3 in DNA: TGTGCCAGTAGTATATGGAGCGGGGGGCCCCTTCCTACGCAGTATTTT. Translating it yields CASSIWSGGPLPTQYF.

This clonotype has more than one count but fewer than ten. A much bigger clone sits one base away, suggesting this may be a read error. The chain recombines TRBV5-4 with TRBJ1-4; 10 bases are a match to TRBD1. The V segment lost 6 bases and the J segment 5 bases; nucleotides outside the gene matches: 10. Germline values: CDR1 SGHNT, CDR2 YYREEE (reference sequence). This CDR3 comprises 16 residues. This CDR3 reads CASNRAEDRGNEKLFF. In DNA, the CDR3 is TGTGCCAGCAACCGTGCGGAGGACAGGGGGAATGAAAAACTGTTTTTT.

This chain links TRBV18 with TRBJ1-1; 9 bases align to TRBD1. The CDR3 length is 15 residues. V shed 1 base and J 5 bases; nucleotides not matched to a gene: 5. CDR1 is KGHSH, CDR2 LQKENI, per germline. This CDR3 reads CASSPLRQGGTEAFF. CDR3 sequence (DNA): TGTGCCAGCTCACCACTTCGACAGGGGGGGACTGAAGCTTTCTTT.

This clonotype was seen a few times. Its ends do not fully match the called genes, so a read error is possible. This chain connects TRBV6-1 to TRBJ1-5; the D is unclear. The CDR3 runs to 15 residues. Germline CDR1 is MNHNS and CDR2 is SASEGT. The CDR3 DNA reads as TGCGCCAGCAGTCGGAATGACCTTAGCGATCAGCCCCAGCATTTT. Translating it yields CASSRNDLSDQPQHF.

V is TRBV6-5 and J is TRBJ2-1; D gene uncertain. The germline gives CDR1 MNHEY, CDR2 SVGAGI. The CDR3 has 13 amino acids. Trimming shortened V by 0 bases and J by 7 bases, and 7 bases separated the two germline ends. The CDR3 region has the DNA TGTGCCAGCAGTTACTCGTCTAGGAATGAGCAGTTCTTC. Protein product: CASSYSSRNEQFF.

On this clonotype itself: A far more abundant clone sits one base away, making this likely a read error. The rearrangement uses TRBV6-8 and TRBJ2-7; 13 bases are shared with TRBD2. Germline V gene lookup returns CDR1 MNHGY and CDR2 SAAAGT. The junction had 13 bases not matched to a gene; V was cut back by 7 bases and J by 4 bases. CDR3 length equals 17 residues. CDR3: CASIRTGTSGIKYEQYF. The CDR3 nucleotides read TGTGCCAGCATTAGAACCGGGACTAGCGGGATTAAGTACGAGCAGTACTTC.